This is a list of T cell receptor beta chains from one sample in a study of OX40 agonist ivuxolimab in advanced cancers. TCRdb's copy holds only in-frame clones and misses some; the assay was immunoSEQ multiplex PCR. The table lists 85,000 to 100,000 clones, 70% to 85% of them singletons. The sequencing here drew on CD4+ or CD8+ T cells sorted from blood, taken in a trial of the OX40 agonist ivuxolimab. All receptors come from an adult with an advanced solid tumor such as melanoma, head and neck, liver or kidney cancer. CDR3s include the opening cysteine and the closing phenylalanine or tryptophan. A D gene is named only where the DNA matches it firmly. Expanded clones are given a class, and other clones once, few, many or no size at all.

len,v_gene,j_gene,abundance,d_gene,CDR3aa,CDR3nt
13,TRBV2,TRBJ2-7,-,TRBD1,CASKTGGAYEQYF,TGTGCCAGCAAGACAGGGGGGGCCTACGAGCAGTACTTC
17,TRBV5-5,TRBJ1-3,-,TRBD1,CASSRSGTGINGNTIYF,TGTGCCAGCAGCCGCTCAGGGACAGGGATCAATGGAAACACCATATATTTT
14,TRBV25-1,TRBJ2-2,-,TRBD2,CASSPAGGTGELFF,TGTGCCAGCAGTCCAGCGGGGGGGACCGGGGAGCTGTTTTTT
15,TRBV6-5,TRBJ2-3,-,TRBD1,CASSRRGQGLYTQYF,TGTGCCAGCAGCCGCCGGGGACAGGGCCTATATACGCAGTATTTT
16,TRBV18,TRBJ1-1,-,-,CASSPLARDINTEAFF,TGTGCCAGCTCACCACTGGCCAGGGATATTAACACTGAAGCTTTCTTT
16,TRBV12-2,TRBJ2-3,-,-,CASRLGARGVTDTQYF,TGTGCAAGTCGCTTAGGGGCCAGGGGAGTGACAGATACGCAGTATTTT
13,TRBV7-8,TRBJ1-1,-,-,CASSRQMNTEAFF,TGTGCCAGCAGCAGACAAATGAACACTGAAGCTTTCTTT
15,TRBV18,TRBJ2-3,-,-,CASSPEPTRADTQYF,TGTGCCAGCTCACCAGAACCGACCAGAGCAGATACGCAGTATTTT
15,TRBV5-6,TRBJ2-1,-,TRBD2,CASSVRVAGTNEQFF,TGTGCCAGCAGCGTCCGGGTAGCGGGTACCAATGAGCAGTTCTTC
17,TRBV28,TRBJ1-6,once,TRBD1,CASSGGTGRLYNSPLHF,TGTGCCAGCAGTGGGGGGACAGGTAGATTATATAATTCACCCCTCCACTTT
18,TRBV7-8,TRBJ2-5,-,TRBD2,CASSLVVAGAPLQETQYF,TGTGCCAGCAGCTTAGTAGTAGCGGGAGCCCCCCTTCAAGAGACCCAGTACTTC
13,TRBV30,TRBJ2-3,-,-,CAWSVTSLDTQYF,TGTGCCTGGAGTGTTACTAGCTTGGATACGCAGTATTTT
15,TRBV28,TRBJ1-4,-,TRBD1,CASSHGGQGEEKLFF,TGTGCCAGCAGTCACGGTGGACAGGGGGAAGAAAAACTGTTTTTT
18,TRBV4-1,TRBJ1-3,-,-,CASSQDPRGPSSGNTIYF,TGCGCCAGCAGCCAAGATCCAAGGGGTCCCAGCTCTGGAAACACCATATATTTT
14,TRBV7-9,TRBJ1-5,few,-,CASSSTGSGQPQHF,TGTGCCAGCAGCTCAACAGGGAGTGGTCAGCCCCAGCATTTT
14,TRBV7-6,TRBJ2-1,-,-,CASSLRGSYNEQFF,TGTGCCAGCAGCTTGCGGGGCTCCTACAATGAGCAGTTCTTC
17,TRBV7-9,TRBJ1-2,once,-,CASSFEAGGRANYGYTF,TGTGCCAGCAGCTTCGAGGCGGGGGGCAGGGCTAACTATGGCTACACCTTC
12,TRBV6-4,TRBJ2-1,-,-,CASYHGPLEQFF,TGTGCCAGCTATCATGGTCCTTTGGAGCAGTTCTTC
14,TRBV5-1,TRBJ2-7,-,-,CASSDTAEIYEQYF,TGCGCCAGCAGCGATACCGCGGAGATCTACGAGCAGTACTTC
11,TRBV14,TRBJ2-7,-,-,CASSQGYEQYF,TGTGCCAGCAGCCAAGGCTACGAGCAGTACTTC
16,TRBV7-8,TRBJ1-5,-,-,CASSLGVGQRNQPQHF,TGTGCCAGCAGCCTAGGGGTAGGACAGCGTAATCAGCCCCAGCATTTT
12,TRBV2,TRBJ1-6,-,-,CASSVGNSPLHF,TGTGCCAGCAGTGTGGGGAATTCACCCCTCCACTTT
14,TRBV30,TRBJ2-5,-,-,CAWSVRLLQETQYF,TGTGCCTGGAGTGTGCGGCTACTCCAAGAGACCCAGTACTTC
19,TRBV4-1,TRBJ2-7,-,TRBD2,CASSQDVLWAGGINYEQYF,TGCGCCAGCAGCCAAGATGTACTGTGGGCGGGAGGCATAAACTACGAGCAGTACTTC
14,TRBV5-4,TRBJ1-1,once,-,CASSFKGGNTEAFF,TGTGCCAGCAGCTTCAAGGGCGGGAACACTGAAGCTTTCTTT
15,TRBV4-1,TRBJ1-1,-,-,CASSQSHYTGTEAFF,TGCGCCAGCAGCCAAAGTCATTACACGGGCACTGAAGCTTTCTTT
15,TRBV9,TRBJ2-2,-,TRBD2,CASTRTSGRAGELFF,TGTGCCAGCACCCGGACTAGCGGGAGGGCCGGGGAGCTGTTTTTT
15,TRBV5-1,TRBJ1-4,-,TRBD1,CASSSEGASNEKLFF,TGCGCCAGCAGCTCAGAGGGGGCGTCGAATGAAAAACTGTTTTTT
12,TRBV11-2,TRBJ2-1,-,TRBD2,CASSLGRGEQFF,TGTGCCAGCAGCCTCGGGAGGGGTGAGCAGTTCTTC
16,TRBV9,TRBJ2-5,-,-,CASSLGLAPYQETQYF,TGTGCCAGCAGCCTCGGACTGGCCCCGTACCAAGAGACCCAGTACTTC
16,TRBV27,TRBJ2-1,-,TRBD2,CASSKGVGSGSNEQFF,TGTGCCAGCAGCAAAGGGGTTGGTAGCGGGAGCAATGAGCAGTTCTTC
13,TRBV7-2,TRBJ2-1,-,-,CASTPDAGREQFF,TGTGCCAGCACCCCCGATGCCGGACGGGAGCAGTTCTTC
15,TRBV28,TRBJ1-2,-,-,CASSFRGGRGYGYTF,TGTGCCAGCAGTTTTAGAGGGGGAAGGGGCTATGGCTACACCTTC